A selection of T cell receptor beta chains follows, all from one sample in a study of cytomegalovirus exposure and HLA in healthy donors. Produced via immunoSEQ multiplex PCR; TCRdb's table is partial and in-frame only. Of about 110,000 clones listed, approximately 78% were seen once; the top ten hold roughly 8.2%. The sample taken for sequencing was PBMCs. These receptors all come from a woman aged 40-49 years in good health and CMV-seropositive. Each CDR3 is given with its conserved first and last residue. D genes are given only for firm matches. Clone sizes are given selectively: once, few, many, or a class where the clone is expanded.

v_gene	d_gene	j_gene	abundance	len	CDR3nt	CDR3aa
TRBV5-1	TRBD1	TRBJ1-1	few	16	TGCGCCAGCAGCTTGGGGGGGACAGCATTCGACACTGAAGCTTTCTTT	CASSLGGTAFDTEAFF
TRBV4-1	NA	TRBJ1-4	NA	16	TGCGCCAGCAGCCTTACTGCCCCCGCAACTAATGAAAAACTGTTTTTT	CASSLTAPATNEKLFF
TRBV7-2	TRBD1	TRBJ2-1	few	15	TGTGCCAGCAGTCTAGTGCCAGGGGGCGCGAATGAGCAGTTCTTC	CASSLVPGGANEQFF
TRBV5-8	NA	TRBJ1-2	few	13	TGTGCCAGCAGTTTTGACAGGAACTATGGCTACACCTTC	CASSFDRNYGYTF
TRBV13	NA	TRBJ2-1	NA	15	TGTGCCAGCAGCCCCGCGAGGGGGGGTACAAATGAGCAGTTCTTC	CASSPARGGTNEQFF
TRBV2	NA	TRBJ2-7	few	12	TGTGCCAGCAGTGTTTTGCTATACGAGCAGTACTTC	CASSVLLYEQYF
TRBV4-1	TRBD1	TRBJ1-1	NA	15	TGCGCCAGCAGCCAAGATCAACAGGGGGCGGGTGAAGCTTTCTTT	CASSQDQQGAGEAFF
TRBV15	TRBD1	TRBJ1-1	NA	15	TGTGCCACCAGCAGCCTCTCGACAGGGGCCACTGAAGCTTTCTTT	CATSSLSTGATEAFF
TRBV5-1	TRBD2	TRBJ2-7	once	16	TGCGCCAGCAGCTTGTCTAGCGGGGGGGACTCCTACGAGCAGTACTTC	CASSLSSGGDSYEQYF
TRBV4-3	NA	TRBJ1-1	NA	14	TGCGCCAGCACCCGGGATACCTACGGCACTGAAGCTTTCTTT	CASTRDTYGTEAFF
TRBV5-1	TRBD2	TRBJ2-2	NA	16	TGCGCCAGCAGCAGTACTAGCGGGGGATCCACCGGGGAGCTGTTTTTT	CASSSTSGGSTGELFF
TRBV9	NA	TRBJ1-1	NA	13	TGTGCCAGCTCCAGGGGTTTTAGGGCCGAAGCTTTCTTT	CASSRGFRAEAFF
TRBV5-1	NA	TRBJ2-3	NA	14	TGCGCCAGCAGCTTGGGGACAGTCACAGATACGCAGTATTTT	CASSLGTVTDTQYF
TRBV29-1	NA	TRBJ2-1	few	12	TGCAGTCCGGGACTGCTATCCGATGAGCAGTTCTTC	CSPGLLSDEQFF
TRBV5-1	NA	TRBJ2-7	once	18	TGCGCCAGCAGCTTGAACGTTGTTCGCGGGACAGCCCTATACGAGCAGTACTTC	CASSLNVVRGTALYEQYF
TRBV10-3	NA	TRBJ1-1	NA	13	TGTGCCATCCGTTGGCAGGAGAACACTGAAGCTTTCTTT	CAIRWQENTEAFF
TRBV28	TRBD1	TRBJ1-4	NA	14	TGTGCCAGCAGTTTCACGGACAGGGATGAAAAACTGTTTTTT	CASSFTDRDEKLFF
TRBV6-1	NA	TRBJ2-5	NA	15	TGTGCCAGCAGTCGCGGACCCGACCGGGGAGGGACCCAGTACTTC	CASSRGPDRGGTQYF
TRBV2	NA	TRBJ1-5	NA	13	TGTGCCAGCAGTTCAGAGACAAATCAGCCCCAGCATTTT	CASSSETNQPQHF
TRBV27	NA	TRBJ2-7	NA	14	TGTGCCAGCAGTGTCTCAGGGATCTCCTACGAGCAGTACTTC	CASSVSGISYEQYF
TRBV11-3	NA	TRBJ1-1	NA	13	TGTGCCAGCAGCTCACAGGGTTGGACTGAAGCTTTCTTT	CASSSQGWTEAFF
TRBV5-1	NA	TRBJ2-3	NA	14	TGCGCCAGCAGCTTGGGTTGGAGAACAGATACGCAGTATTTT	CASSLGWRTDTQYF
TRBV5-1	NA	TRBJ1-1	NA	14	TGCGCCAGCAGCCCGGTGGCAGGGAACACTGAAGCTTTCTTT	CASSPVAGNTEAFF
TRBV10-2	NA	TRBJ2-3	NA	16	TGCGCCAGCAGTGACGGAGGCGGGACTAGCACAGATACGCAGTATTTT	CASSDGGGTSTDTQYF
TRBV7-9	NA	TRBJ1-4	NA	12	TGTGCCAGCAGCTCCGCAGGTGAAAAACTGTTTTTT	CASSSAGEKLFF
TRBV6-6	NA	TRBJ1-2	NA	13	TGTGCCAGCAGTTACGAAGGTGGGAGAGGCTACACCTTC	CASSYEGGRGYTF
TRBV7-2	NA	TRBJ1-4	few	14	TGTGCCAGCAGCTGGGGCGGATCATATGAAAAACTGTTTTTT	CASSWGGSYEKLFF
TRBV7-6	NA	TRBJ2-7	NA	14	TGTGCCAGCAGCTTAGAGGCTAGAACCCACGAGCAGTACTTC	CASSLEARTHEQYF
TRBV4-3	TRBD1	TRBJ1-1	once	16	TGCGCCAGCAGCCAAGAAACGGGACAGGTCGGGACTGAAGCTTTCTTT	CASSQETGQVGTEAFF
TRBV4-1	NA	TRBJ1-1	NA	13	TGCGCCAGCAGCCGCCGGACGGACTTAGAAGCTTTCTTT	CASSRRTDLEAFF
TRBV5-4	NA	TRBJ2-5	few	13	TGTGCCAGCAGCCCGGGGTGGGGAGAGACCCAGTACTTC	CASSPGWGETQYF
TRBV7-3	NA	TRBJ2-2	NA	13	TGTGCCAGCAGCTTGACGGGGTCCGGGGAGCTGTTTTTT	CASSLTGSGELFF
TRBV7-9	TRBD1	TRBJ1-6	once	13	TGTGCCAGCAGCTTGACAGGGGATTCACCCCTCCACTTT	CASSLTGDSPLHF
TRBV2	TRBD1	TRBJ2-1	NA	15	TGTGCCAGCAGTCCCTACAGGGGCGGGTCCAATGAGCAGTTCTTC	CASSPYRGGSNEQFF
TRBV4-3	NA	TRBJ1-5	NA	16	TGCGCCAGCAGCCAAGTGGCCCTACCGAGGGATCAGCCCCAGCATTTT	CASSQVALPRDQPQHF
TRBV7-2	NA	TRBJ1-2	NA	12	TGTGCCAGCAGCTTCGGGGGTAATGGCTACACCTTC	CASSFGGNGYTF
TRBV2	TRBD2	TRBJ2-5	NA	15	TGTGCCAGCAGTGGGCTAGCGGGGCCCCAAGAGACCCAGTACTTC	CASSGLAGPQETQYF